A single sample is the source of the 14 T cell receptor beta chains below, sequenced in a study of T cell responses to AZD1222 COVID-19 vaccine (dated by TCRdb to the early 2020s). Read against the paper, the sample's time point label means: baseline before first vaccination. The library was built by means of the immunoSEQ multiplex PCR assay. TCRdb re-hosts the immuneACCESS table, in-frame sequences only. Its copies lack some clones; in the studies checked, an unresolved V gene accounts for under half of them, and the cause for the rest is not known. Within this sample are around 180,000 clones, with approximately 90% of them counted one time only. The ten top clones hold 6.1% of the sample. This sample comprised peripheral blood, obtained on day 0 of AZD1222 vaccination. These receptors were collected from an adult in good health.

The rearrangement links TRBV9 to TRBJ2-1, with 13 bases aligning to TRBD2. J was trimmed by 8 bases and V by 4 bases; bases with no gene match: 6. The germline V gene has CDR1 SGDLS and CDR2 YYNGEE. The CDR3 totals 15 residues. The CDR3 DNA reads TGTGCCAGCAGCTCTACTAGCGGGAGGGCTGATGAGCAGTTCTTC. This sequence encodes CASSSTSGRADEQFF.

This clone was observed a few times. The chain joins TRBV6-2 or TRBV6-3 to TRBJ2-1, with 7 positions matching TRBD2. Trimming cost V 5 bases and J 9 bases; bases outside gene matches: 10. CDR1 MNHEY and CDR2 SVGEGT come from the germline V gene. The CDR3 contains 14 residues. The CDR3 region has the DNA TGTGCCAGCAGTCTAACCGGGACTAACCTTGAGCAGTTCTTC. This translates into CASSLTGTNLEQFF.

The chain is built from TRBV24-1 and TRBJ2-3; tentative D call: TRBD1 (6 bases). V lost 5 bases to trimming and J lost 2 bases, with 10 bases between them. CDR1 and CDR2 from the germline V gene are KGHDR and SFDVKD. This CDR3 is built from 14 residues. CDR3 nucleotide sequence: TGTGCCACCAGTGTAAGGGGGAACACAGATACGCAGTATTTT. It is translated as CATSVRGNTDTQYF.

The CDR3 DNA reads as TGTGCCAGCAGCTTGAAAGGGGTAGGGAACACCGGGGAGCTGTTTTTT. Amino acid sequence: CASSLKGVGNTGELFF. V and J are TRBV5-5 and TRBJ2-2; tentative D call: TRBD1 (5 bases). The CDR3 runs 16 residues. V shed 1 base and J shed 1 base, with 11 bases lying between them. Germline loops: CDR1 SGHKS, CDR2 YYEKEE (reference sequence).

The V call is TRBV5-6, the J call TRBJ1-2; D possibly corresponds to TRBD1 (6 bases). CDR1 and CDR2 (germline): SGHDT, YYEEEE. There are 17 residues in the CDR3. Trimming took off 0 bases at V and 0 bases at J, with 15 bases between the two ends. The CDR3 DNA sequence: TGTGCCAGCAGCTTGGAGGACAGTATAGACCCTAACTATGGCTACACCTTC. Translated, it gives CASSLEDSIDPNYGYTF.

The chain combines TRBV11-2 with TRBJ1-5, with D unresolved. Germline CDR1 and CDR2: SGHAT and FQNNGV. This CDR3 spans 15 amino acids. V gave up 5 bases and J gave up 7 bases, with 18 bases separating them. The CDR3 coding sequence is TGTGCCAGCAGCCCGGGCAATTTGGCAAACCAGCCCCAGCATTTT. Translation gives CASSPGNLANQPQHF.

V is TRBV28 and J is TRBJ1-5; perhaps TRBD1 as D (6 bases). Germline V gene sequence: CDR1 MDHEN, CDR2 SYDVKM. The length of the CDR3 is 15 residues. Between the trimmed V and J ends, which lost 3 bases and 9 bases, there was a span of 18 bases. The chain's CDR3 is CASSFQGRGTGPQHF. In DNA, the CDR3 is TGTGCCAGCAGTTTCCAGGGAAGGGGGACTGGGCCCCAGCATTTT.

The chain carries TRBV24-1 and TRBJ2-1, with D unresolved. The CDR3 runs to 15 residues. The germline V and J ends were trimmed by 3 bases and 8 bases, with 16 bases remaining between them. The germline V gene has CDR1 KGHDR and CDR2 SFDVKD. For the CDR3, the DNA is TGTGCCACCAGTGATAGGGTAGAAGTGTCCCATGAGCAGTTCTTC. Amino acid sequence: CATSDRVEVSHEQFF.

This clone was picked up a small number of times. This chain links TRBV6-4 with TRBJ1-2; a weak D match, TRBD1 (5 bases). This CDR3 has 13 residues. The V end lost 2 bases, the J end lost 6 bases, and 10 bases lay between the germline ends. Germline CDR1 and CDR2: MRHNA and SNTAGT. CDR3 sequence (DNA): TGTGCCAGCAGTGACGGGACTACCGATGGCTACACCTTC. This encodes CASSDGTTDGYTF.

The gene calls are TRBV28 and TRBJ2-1; D may be TRBD2 (6 bases). Trimming pared 5 bases from V and 9 bases from J, leaving 14 bases between. The CDR3 loop spans 13 amino acids. The germline gives CDR1 MDHEN, CDR2 SYDVKM. The chain's CDR3 is CASSPGGSSEQFF. The DNA of the CDR3 is TGTGCCAGCAGTCCCGGAGGGAGCAGTGAGCAGTTCTTC. Drawing the rest from reference TRBV28 and TRBJ2-1, the complete variable domain is DVKVTQSSRYLVKRTGEKVFLECVQDMDHENMFWYRQDPGLGLRLIYFSYDVKMKEKGDIPEGYSVSREKKERFSLILESASTNQTSMYLCASSPGGSSEQFFGPGTRLTVL.

The rearrangement joins TRBV28 to TRBJ2-1, with 9 bases lining up with TRBD2. J lost 4 bases, V lost 8 bases, and 6 bases had no gene match. Germline V gene sequence: CDR1 MDHEN, CDR2 SYDVKM. The CDR3 totals 14 residues. The DNA of the CDR3 is TGTGCCAGCGGCGGACTAGCGCCATACAATGAGCAGTTCTTC. It yields the protein CASGGLAPYNEQFF.

The chain employs TRBV7-9 and TRBJ1-1; no reliable D call. V was pared by 6 bases and J by 0 bases, with 8 bases between. The germline CDR1 and CDR2 sequences are SEHNR and FQNEAQ (reference sequence). The CDR3 extends over 13 amino acids. The CDR3 nucleotides read TGTGCCAGCAGGCGACCCCTGAACACTGAAGCTTTCTTT. Amino acids: CASRRPLNTEAFF. Full variable domain (outside the CDR3, taken from reference TRBV7-9 and TRBJ1-1): DTGVSQNPRHKITKRGQNVTFRCDPISEHNRLYWYRQTLGQGPEFLTYFQNEAQLEKSRLLSDRFSAERPKGSFSTLEIQRTEQGDSAMYLCASRRPLNTEAFFGQGTRLTVV.

The chain employs TRBV18 and TRBJ2-3; 9 bases are shared with TRBD1. Trimming cost V 2 bases and J 2 bases; bases outside gene matches: 5. This CDR3 has 16 amino acids. Per the germline V gene, CDR1 is KGHSH and CDR2 is LQKENI. CDR3: CASSPTGTGITDTQYF. In DNA, the CDR3 is TGTGCCAGCTCACCAACCGGGACAGGGATCACAGATACGCAGTATTTT.

This clone was seen a single time. J is TRBJ1-5 and V is TRBV19; 8 positions agree with TRBD1. V gave up 5 bases and J gave up 2 bases; unmatched junction bases: 5. The CDR3 has 15 amino acids. Germline V gene lookup returns CDR1 LNHDA and CDR2 SQIVND (reference sequence). The CDR3 loop reads CASSAADRGNQPQHF. DNA for the CDR3: TGTGCCAGTAGTGCAGCGGACAGGGGCAATCAGCCCCAGCATTTT.